The 9 T cell receptor beta chains given below trace back to one sample, sequenced in a study of T-cell reconstitution after alpha-beta-depleted transplantation in children. Preparation of the TCRbeta library was carried out with unique molecular identifiers. MiXCR, run by TCRdb on the PCR reads, gives a single entry per CDR3 protein. This table holds more than 85,000 distinct CDR3 sequences, 7.5% to 9% found once. This material consisted of PBMCs, taken before TCRalphabeta/CD19-depleted stem cell transplant. The receptors were sampled from a boy aged 2 to 9 with acute lymphoblastic leukemia, due to receive a stem cell transplant.

This clonotype was detected many times. The rearrangement joins TRBV6-2 or TRBV6-3 to TRBJ1-1, with TRBD1 matching 10 bases. CDR3 length: 14 amino acids. V lost 6 bases and J lost 7; bases outside the gene matches: 8. Per the germline V gene, CDR1 is MNHEY and CDR2 is SVGEGT. For the CDR3, the DNA is TGTGCCAGCAGCCGGGACAGGGGTATTGGTGAAGCTTTCTTT. Protein product: CASSRDRGIGEAFF.

This clonotype came up many times. This chain joins TRBV5-1 and TRBJ2-3; TRBD2 agrees at 9 bases. The CDR3 is 15 amino acids. Germline lookup yields CDR1 SGHRS and CDR2 YFSETQ. J gave up 4 bases and V 0 bases, and 3 bases lay outside the gene matches. CDR3 loop: CASSLGVAGADTQYF. CDR3 bases: TGCGCCAGCAGCTTGGGGGTAGCGGGGGCAGATACGCAGTATTTT.

This clonotype occurred many times. The chain combines TRBV5-1 with TRBJ1-1; D is possibly TRBD1 (6 bases). The CDR3 length is 15 residues. V was clipped by 1 base and J by 2 bases, with 12 bases between them. Germline CDR1 is SGHRS and CDR2 is YFSETQ. As DNA, the CDR3 is TGCGCCAGCAGCTTGACGGACAGATCAAACACTGAAGCTTTCTTT. This sequence encodes CASSLTDRSNTEAFF.

This clonotype was found a few times. The chain recombines TRBV5-5 with TRBJ2-5, with D perhaps TRBD1 (5 bases). The germline CDR1 and CDR2 sequences are SGHKS and YYEKEE (reference sequence). The V and J ends lost 0 bases and 3 bases respectively, with 9 bases between them. CDR3 length equals 14 residues. CDR3 coding DNA: TGTGCCAGCAGCTTGGCCTCAGGGAAAGAGACCCAGTACTTC. Its translation is CASSLASGKETQYF.

The sample holds a few counts of this clonotype. The chain uses TRBV6-5 and TRBJ1-5; no clear D. Germline loops: CDR1 MNHEY, CDR2 SVGAGI. The V and J ends lost 5 bases and 0 bases respectively, with 11 bases between them. CDR3 length: 15 residues. CDR3 loop: CASSNRWDSNQPQHF. The CDR3 region has the DNA TGTGCCAGCAGTAACAGATGGGATAGCAATCAGCCCCAGCATTTT.

This clonotype was detected only a few times. The chain uses TRBV20-1 and TRBJ1-2; D is unclear. Germline assignment: CDR1 DFQATT and CDR2 SNEGSKA (reference sequence). CDR3 length equals 13 residues. The germline V and J ends were trimmed by 0 bases and 4 bases, with 9 bases remaining between them. The CDR3 bases are TGCAGTGCTAGAGATCGGACGAGCTATGGCTACACCTTC. The encoded protein is CSARDRTSYGYTF.

The rearrangement links TRBV6-1 to TRBJ1-4; TRBD1 matches at 7 bases. Germline trimming cut 8 bases from V and 3 bases from J; bases unmatched to any gene: 3. The CDR3 loop spans 13 amino acids. Germline CDR1 and CDR2: MNHNS and SASEGT. Written as DNA, the CDR3 is TGTGCCAGCCGGGACAGCGCTAATGAAAAACTGTTTTTT. Amino acids: CASRDSANEKLFF.

The table lists this clonotype with a few counts. The chain combines TRBV6-4 with TRBJ2-3, with 10 bases aligning to TRBD1. Germline V gives CDR1 MRHNA, CDR2 SNTAGT. V lost 3 bases and J lost 2; bases outside the gene matches: 2. This CDR3 has 15 amino acids. The CDR3 is CASSEGQGTTDTQYF. CDR3 in DNA: TGTGCCAGCAGTGAGGGACAGGGGACCACAGATACGCAGTATTTT.

The chain is built from TRBV7-2 and TRBJ1-2; D ambiguous. The CDR3 consists of 13 residues. Trimming took 3 bases from V and 8 from J, leaving 13 bases between them. CDR1 and CDR2 from the germline V gene are SGHTA and FQGNSA. The DNA of the CDR3 is TGTGCCAGCAGCTTCGGCCAAACTCGGGGCTACACCTTC. Its protein product is CASSFGQTRGYTF.